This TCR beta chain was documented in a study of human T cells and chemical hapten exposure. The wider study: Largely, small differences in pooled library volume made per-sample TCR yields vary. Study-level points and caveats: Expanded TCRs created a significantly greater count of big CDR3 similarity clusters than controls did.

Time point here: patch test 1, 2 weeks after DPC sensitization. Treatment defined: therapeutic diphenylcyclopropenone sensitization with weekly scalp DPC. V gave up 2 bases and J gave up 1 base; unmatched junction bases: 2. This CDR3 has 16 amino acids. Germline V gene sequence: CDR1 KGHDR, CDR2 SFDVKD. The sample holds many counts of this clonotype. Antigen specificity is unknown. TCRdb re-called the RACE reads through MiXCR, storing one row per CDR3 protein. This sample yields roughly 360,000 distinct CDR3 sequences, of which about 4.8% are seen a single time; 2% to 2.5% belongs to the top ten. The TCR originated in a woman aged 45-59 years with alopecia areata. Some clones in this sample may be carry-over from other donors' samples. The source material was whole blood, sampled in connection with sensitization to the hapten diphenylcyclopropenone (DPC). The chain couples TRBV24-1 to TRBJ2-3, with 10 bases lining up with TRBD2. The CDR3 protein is CATSDSGLAGTDTQYF. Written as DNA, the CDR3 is TGTGCCACCAGTGATTCCGGACTAGCGGGCACAGATACGCAGTATTTT.